This record looks at one T cell receptor (beta chain) sequence and its context. The antigen is unknown. PCR involved 60 Vbeta and 13 Jbeta primers. Using immunoSEQ multiplex PCR, the repertoire was profiled, and TCRdb retains in-frame clones only, with some absent. The table has about 160,000 clones, around 85% seen once; the top ten hold 0.7% to 1%. The germline gives CDR1 MNHEY, CDR2 SMNVEV (reference sequence). Trimming removed 2 bases at V and 2 bases at J, with 14 bases between. This CDR3 region has 16 residues. The data were obtained in a study of cytomegalovirus exposure and HLA in healthy donors. The study's findings and limits: What a later analysis reportedly showed was that an Asian-associated ancestry cluster had fewer N-insertions than the roughly 670-donor mean. In a later analysis, across HLA loci, associated TCR counts were highest for DRB1, lowest for HLA-C.

The source is a woman between 25 and 40 years old in good health and CMV-seronegative. The chain carries TRBV27 and TRBJ2-3, with D perhaps matching TRBD1 (6 bases). Sample: PBMCs. CDR3 in amino acids: CASSLRVDSYTDTQYF. The CDR3 DNA follows: TGTGCCAGCAGTTTACGGGTGGACAGCTACACAGATACGCAGTATTTT.